One and the same sample provided the 13 T cell receptor beta chains below, sequenced in a study of T cell responses to AZD1222 COVID-19 vaccine. Sequenced by immunoSEQ multiplex PCR; TCRdb stores in-frame clones only, minus some. The repertoire includes 130,000 or so clones, 70% to 90% of them detected once, and approximately 30% sits in the top ten. This sample comprised peripheral blood, obtained on day 0 of AZD1222 vaccination. All receptors come from an adult in good health.

The chain combines TRBV6-6 with TRBJ1-3; the match to TRBD1 covers 7 bases. The length of the CDR3 is 15 residues. V was pared by 2 bases and J by 0 bases, with 1 base of the junction left unmatched. CDR1 and CDR2 (germline): MNHNY, SVGAGI (reference sequence). Here the CDR3 DNA reads TGTGCCAGCAGTTACGGACAGGTCTCTGGAAACACCATATATTTT. This codes for CASSYGQVSGNTIYF.

In this sample, this clone turned up once. The chain uses TRBV6-2 or TRBV6-3 and TRBJ2-7; D unclear. The CDR3 covers 12 residues. Trimming stripped 6 bases from V and 0 bases from J, with 6 bases between. Germline lookup yields CDR1 MNHEY and CDR2 SVGEGT. The CDR3 DNA is TGTGCCAGCAGCCGGAGCTCCTACGAGCAGTACTTC. As protein: CASSRSSYEQYF.

The V call is TRBV7-9, the J call TRBJ1-2, with TRBD1 matching 9 bases. V dropped 4 bases and J dropped 8; count of bases not matched to a gene: 2. The germline CDR1 and CDR2 sequences are SEHNR and FQNEAQ (reference sequence). The CDR3 sequence is 12 residues long. CDR3 region: CASSSTGGGYTF. CDR3 nucleotides: TGTGCCAGCAGCTCGACAGGGGGGGGCTACACCTTC.

V gene TRBV6-5 combines with J gene TRBJ2-2; D may be TRBD2 (6 bases). Trimming cost V 5 bases and J 7 bases, with 14 bases left between them. CDR1 and CDR2 from the germline V gene are MNHEY and SVGAGI. This CDR3 is built from 14 residues. The CDR3 region has the DNA TGTGCCAGCAGTACCGGGGGAGGTAACGGGGAGCTGTTTTTT. Translating it yields CASSTGGGNGELFF.

This chain links TRBV3-1 (or the pseudogene TRBV3-2) with TRBJ1-5; D gene uncertain. The CDR3 length is 15 residues. Germline values: CDR1 LGHDT, CDR2 YNNKEL (reference sequence). Between the trimmed V and J ends, which lost 0 bases and 3 bases, there was a span of 9 bases. DNA for the CDR3: TGTGCCAGCAGCCAAGATAGTCGAAACAATCAGCCCCAGCATTTT. Protein: CASSQDSRNNQPQHF.

The chain carries TRBV27 and TRBJ2-7; 11 positions agree with TRBD1. Trimming took 2 bases from V and 3 from J; bases not matched to a gene: 3. CDR3 size: 15 residues. In germline, CDR1 is MNHEY, CDR2 SMNVEV (reference sequence). The CDR3 DNA is TGTGCCAGCAGTTTACTGGGACAGGGGGACTACGAGCAGTACTTC. Protein product: CASSLLGQGDYEQYF.

This clone appeared a single time. The chain employs TRBV5-4 and TRBJ2-5; 10 bases align to TRBD1. V trimming: 4 bases; J trimming: 2 bases; junction bases outside the gene matches: 2. Germline V lookup: CDR1 SGHNT, CDR2 YYREEE (reference sequence). The CDR3 covers 14 residues. DNA for the CDR3: TGTGCCAGCAGCCCGGGACAGGGGCAAGAGACCCAGTACTTC. Translated, it gives CASSPGQGQETQYF.

This clone was seen only once. The CDR3 here is CASSSRDNYNSPLHF. CDR3 sequence (DNA): TGTGCCAGCAGTTCCCGGGACAACTATAATTCACCCCTCCACTTT. V gene TRBV9 combines with J gene TRBJ1-6; maybe TRBD1 (6 bases). Trimming removed 5 bases at V and 3 bases at J, with 12 bases between. The V gene's germline CDR1 is SGDLS and CDR2 YYNGEE. The CDR3 covers 15 residues.

The chain links TRBV30 to TRBJ2-7; possibly TRBD1 for D (6 bases). CDR3 length: 11 residues. Germline loops: CDR1 GTSNPN, CDR2 SVGIG (reference sequence). V lost 2 bases and J lost 4, with 6 bases in between. CDR3 in DNA: TGTGCCTGGAGTACAGGGTACGAGCAGTACTTC. It encodes CAWSTGYEQYF. Combining the CDR3 with reference TRBV30 and TRBJ2-7 gives the whole variable domain SQTIHQWPATLVQPVGSPLSLECTVEGTSNPNLYWYRQAAGRGLQLLFYSVGIGQISSEVPQNLSASRPQDRQFILSSKKLLLSDSGFYLCAWSTGYEQYFGPGTRLTVT.

The chain is built from TRBV30 and TRBJ2-1; 7 bases align to TRBD2. CDR1 is GTSNPN, CDR2 SVGIG, per germline (reference sequence). This CDR3 comprises 15 residues. J lost 7 bases, V lost 0 bases, and 9 bases had no gene match. The CDR3 DNA sequence: TGTGCCTGGAGTGTAGGAGGACTAGTTCGAAATGAGCAGTTCTTC. It yields the protein CAWSVGGLVRNEQFF.

The chain recombines TRBV2 with TRBJ1-1; a possible D gene is TRBD1 (6 bases). Trimming removed 2 bases from V and 0 bases from J, with 10 bases in between. This CDR3 is 15 amino acids long. Germline V gene lookup returns CDR1 SNHLY and CDR2 FYNNEI. The DNA of the CDR3 is TGTGCCAGCAGTGAACAGGGGTTCATGAACACTGAAGCTTTCTTT. Residues: CASSEQGFMNTEAFF.

This clone appeared a few times. The sample holds other DNA sequences that translate to the same CDR3. The chain combines TRBV5-1 with TRBJ1-4; D gene unclear. CDR3 length equals 15 residues. Trimming pared 0 bases from V and 0 bases from J, leaving 6 bases between. CDR1 is SGHRS, CDR2 YFSETQ, per germline. CDR3 DNA: TGCGCCAGCAGCTTGGCTCGGGCAACTAATGAAAAACTGTTTTTT. Protein: CASSLARATNEKLFF.

The rearrangement uses TRBV5-3 and TRBJ2-1; possibly TRBD2 for D (6 bases). TRBV5-3 is identified as an open reading frame with a role that is uncertain. The ends were cut back, 0 bases at V and 2 bases at J, with 12 bases in the middle. The CDR3 spans 16 residues. CDR3 residues: CARSLGGGITYNEQFF. The CDR3 DNA reads as TGTGCCAGAAGCTTGGGGGGCGGGATCACCTACAATGAGCAGTTCTTC.